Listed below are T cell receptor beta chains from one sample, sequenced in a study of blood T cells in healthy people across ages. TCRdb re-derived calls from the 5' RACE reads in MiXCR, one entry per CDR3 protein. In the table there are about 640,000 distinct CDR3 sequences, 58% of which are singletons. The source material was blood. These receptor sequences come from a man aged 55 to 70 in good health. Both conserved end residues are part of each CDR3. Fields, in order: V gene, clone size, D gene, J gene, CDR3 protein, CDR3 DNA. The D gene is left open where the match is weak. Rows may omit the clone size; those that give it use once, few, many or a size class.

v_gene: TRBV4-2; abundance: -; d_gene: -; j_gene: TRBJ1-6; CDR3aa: CASSQEGANSPLHF; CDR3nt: TGTGCCAGCAGCCAAGAAGGAGCTAATTCACCCCTCCACTTT
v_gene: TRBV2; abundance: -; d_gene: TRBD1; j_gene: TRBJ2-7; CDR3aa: CASSAPPGQDKHEQYF; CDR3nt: TGTGCCAGCAGCGCCCCACCGGGACAGGATAAGCACGAGCAGTACTTC
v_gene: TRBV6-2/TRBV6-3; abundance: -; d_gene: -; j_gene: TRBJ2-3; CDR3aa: CASRTQGTQYF; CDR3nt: TGTGCCAGCAGGACCCAAGGTACGCAGTATTTT
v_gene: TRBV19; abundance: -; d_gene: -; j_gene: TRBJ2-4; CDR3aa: CASSDRNPIQYF; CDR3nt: TGTGCCAGTAGCGACAGGAATCCCATTCAGTACTTC
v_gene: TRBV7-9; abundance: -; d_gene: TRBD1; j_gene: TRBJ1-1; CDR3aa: CASSLNRGGGMNTEAFF; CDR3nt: TGTGCCAGCAGCCTCAACAGGGGCGGTGGGATGAACACTGAAGCTTTCTTT
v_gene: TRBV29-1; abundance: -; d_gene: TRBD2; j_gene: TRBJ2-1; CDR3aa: CSVTSDSCNEQFF; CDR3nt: TGCAGCGTAACTAGCGACTCCTGCAATGAGCAGTTCTTC
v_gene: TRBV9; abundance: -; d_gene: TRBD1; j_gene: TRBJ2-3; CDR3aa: CASSLGQGVVDTQYF; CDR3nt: TGTGCCAGCAGCTTGGGACAGGGGGTGGTAGATACGCAGTATTTT
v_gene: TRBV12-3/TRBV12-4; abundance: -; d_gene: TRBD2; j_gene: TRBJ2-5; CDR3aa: CAGSLTSGGEETQYF; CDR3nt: TGTGCCGGCAGCTTAACTAGCGGGGGGGAAGAGACCCAGTACTTC
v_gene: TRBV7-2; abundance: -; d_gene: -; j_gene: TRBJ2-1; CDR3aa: CASSGDGTYYNEQFF; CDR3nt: TGTGCCAGCAGCGGCGACGGGACATATTACAATGAGCAGTTCTTC
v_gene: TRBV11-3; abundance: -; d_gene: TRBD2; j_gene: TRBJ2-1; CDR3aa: CASSLEAGGTYNEQFF; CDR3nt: TGTGCCAGCAGCTTAGAGGCGGGGGGGACCTACAATGAGCAGTTCTTC
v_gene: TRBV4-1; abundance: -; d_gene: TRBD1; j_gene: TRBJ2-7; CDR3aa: CASSPNPGGWVYEQYF; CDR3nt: TGCGCCAGCAGCCCTAACCCAGGGGGATGGGTTTACGAGCAGTACTTC
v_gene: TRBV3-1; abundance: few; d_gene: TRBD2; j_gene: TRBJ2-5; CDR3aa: CASSQPSGVTQYF; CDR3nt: TGTGCCAGCAGCCAACCCAGCGGGGTGACCCAGTACTTC
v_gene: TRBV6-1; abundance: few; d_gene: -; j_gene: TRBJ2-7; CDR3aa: CASSSLGGRYEQYF; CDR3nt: TGTGCCAGCAGCTCCCTTGGGGGCCGCTACGAGCAGTACTTC
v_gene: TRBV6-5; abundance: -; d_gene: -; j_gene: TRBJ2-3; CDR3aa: CASSKGRGDTQYF; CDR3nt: TGTGCCAGCAGTAAAGGCCGGGGTGATACGCAGTATTTT
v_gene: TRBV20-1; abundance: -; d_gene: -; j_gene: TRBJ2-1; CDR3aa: CSASRRWGFF; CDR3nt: TGCAGTGCTAGTAGGCGTTGGGGGTTCTTC
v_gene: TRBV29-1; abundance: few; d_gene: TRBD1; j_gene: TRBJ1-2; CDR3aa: CSVGIRGQSNYGYTF; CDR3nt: TGCAGCGTTGGCATCAGGGGGCAGAGTAACTATGGCTACACCTTC
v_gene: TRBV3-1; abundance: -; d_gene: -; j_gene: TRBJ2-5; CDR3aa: CASSQASGPLETQYF; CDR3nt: TGTGCCAGCAGCCAGGCATCAGGGCCCCTTGAGACCCAGTACTTC
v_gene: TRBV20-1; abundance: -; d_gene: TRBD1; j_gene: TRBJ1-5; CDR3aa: CSARAPGQRYSNQPQHF; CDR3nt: TGCAGTGCTAGAGCGCCGGGACAGCGTTATAGCAATCAGCCCCAGCATTTT
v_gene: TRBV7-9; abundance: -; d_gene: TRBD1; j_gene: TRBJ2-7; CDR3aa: CASTPGTGDWRTYEQYF; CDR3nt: TGTGCCAGCACCCCGGGGACAGGGGACTGGAGAACCTACGAGCAGTACTTC
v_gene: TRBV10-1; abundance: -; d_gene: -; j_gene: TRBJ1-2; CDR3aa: CASSESLGNYGYTF; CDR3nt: TGCGCCAGCAGTGAGTCGTTGGGAAACTATGGCTACACCTTC
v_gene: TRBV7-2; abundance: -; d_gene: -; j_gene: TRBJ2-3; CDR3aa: CASSLVAGITDTQYF; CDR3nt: TGTGCCAGCAGCTTAGTCGCGGGGATCACAGATACGCAGTATTTT
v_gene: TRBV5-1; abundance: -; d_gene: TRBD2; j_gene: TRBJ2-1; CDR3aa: CASSLGTRYEQFF; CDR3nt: TGCGCCAGCAGCCTGGGGACTAGATATGAGCAGTTCTTC
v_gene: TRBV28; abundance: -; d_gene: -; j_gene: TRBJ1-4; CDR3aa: CASAWDVGNEKLFF; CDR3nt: TGTGCCAGCGCTTGGGACGTGGGAAATGAAAAACTGTTTTTT
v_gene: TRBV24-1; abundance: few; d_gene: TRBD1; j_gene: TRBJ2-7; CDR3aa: CATRPGQGYEQYF; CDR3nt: TGTGCCACCAGGCCGGGACAGGGCTACGAGCAGTACTTC
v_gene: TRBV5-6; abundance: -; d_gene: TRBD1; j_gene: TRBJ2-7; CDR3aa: CASTSQGFDEQYF; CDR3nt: TGTGCCAGCACCTCACAGGGGTTCGACGAGCAGTACTTC
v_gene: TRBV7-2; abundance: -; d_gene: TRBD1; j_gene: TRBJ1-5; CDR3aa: CASSPSVAGGNQPQHF; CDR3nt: TGTGCCAGCAGCCCGTCGGTGGCAGGGGGTAATCAGCCCCAGCATTTT
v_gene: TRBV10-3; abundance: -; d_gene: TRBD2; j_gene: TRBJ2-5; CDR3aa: CAISESLAGGYEKYF; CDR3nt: TGTGCCATCAGTGAGTCCCTAGCGGGGGGATACGAGAAGTACTTC
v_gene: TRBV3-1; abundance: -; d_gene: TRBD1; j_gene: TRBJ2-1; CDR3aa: CASSQAFQGAHPREQFF; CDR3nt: TGTGCCAGCAGCCAGGCCTTCCAGGGGGCCCATCCTAGGGAGCAGTTCTTC
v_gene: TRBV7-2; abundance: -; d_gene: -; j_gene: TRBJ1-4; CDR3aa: CASSPCVTNEKLFF; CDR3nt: TGTGCCAGCAGCCCCTGCGTGACTAATGAAAAACTGTTTTTT
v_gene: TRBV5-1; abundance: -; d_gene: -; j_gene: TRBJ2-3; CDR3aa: CASSSGTRHTDAQYF; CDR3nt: TGCGCCAGCAGTTCCGGGACCAGACACACAGATGCGCAGTATTTT
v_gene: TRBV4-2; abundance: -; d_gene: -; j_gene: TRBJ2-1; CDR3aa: CASRGSGNNEQFF; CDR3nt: TGTGCCAGCAGGGGGAGCGGCAACAATGAGCAGTTCTTC
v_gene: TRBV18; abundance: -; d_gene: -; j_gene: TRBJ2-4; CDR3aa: CASSLWTDLAKNIQYF; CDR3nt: TGTGCCAGCTCACTTTGGACAGACCTAGCCAAAAACATTCAGTACTTC
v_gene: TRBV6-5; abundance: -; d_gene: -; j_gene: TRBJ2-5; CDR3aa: CASSVWGGETQYF; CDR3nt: TGTGCCAGCAGTGTTTGGGGCGGTGAGACCCAGTACTTC
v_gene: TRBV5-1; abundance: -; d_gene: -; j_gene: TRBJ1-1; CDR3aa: CASTIGQLNTEAFF; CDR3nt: TGCGCCAGCACCATAGGGCAGCTGAACACTGAAGCTTTCTTT
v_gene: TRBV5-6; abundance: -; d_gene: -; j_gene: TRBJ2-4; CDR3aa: CASSLTRMAGSLGIIQYF; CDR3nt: TGTGCCAGCAGCTTGACACGAATGGCAGGCTCACTAGGCATCATTCAGTACTTC
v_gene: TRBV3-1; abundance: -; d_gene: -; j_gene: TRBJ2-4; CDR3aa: CASSQDDGGKNIQYF; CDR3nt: TGTGCCAGCAGCCAAGATGACGGAGGGAAAAACATTCAGTACTTC
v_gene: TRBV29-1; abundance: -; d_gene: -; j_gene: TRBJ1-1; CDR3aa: CSVDRGKSMNTEAFF; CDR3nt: TGCAGCGTTGACAGGGGAAAAAGCATGAACACTGAAGCTTTCTTT